The sequence of this TCR beta chain was determined in a study of identical twins (dated by TCRdb to the mid-2010s). Describing the broader study: The study deep-sequenced TCR alpha and beta repertoires from monozygotic twins, unrelated adults of various ages and cord blood to test whether fetal clonotypes persist. Replicate twin experiments were performed at different times using different library preparation protocols to rule out contamination.

Study-wide conclusions, independent of this receptor: Compared with coincidental sharing between unrelated individuals, out-of-frame TCR alpha sequences shared between twins had an excess of sequences with low generation probability. In beta out-of-frame sequences, excess twin sharing was weaker, because having fewer shared sequences lowered the signal-to-noise ratio. Invariant T cells such as MAIT and iNKT could partly confound zero-insertion analyses, although diverse VJ usage argued against such confounding for most clonotypes. Out-of-frame TCR alpha sharing in monozygotic twins was systematically underestimated by recombination models, whereas sharing between unrelated individuals was in agreement with the recombination models. Conclusions relied on cross-sectional statistical analysis, since the same donors could not be followed over many years. Abundant cord blood beta clonotypes carried fewer insertions; young adult naive repertoires showed a weaker similar trend, while memory repertoires showed none.

Only healthy Caucasian donors were included. The twin cohort consisted of three pairs of female monozygotic twins, all aged roughly 18 to 29 years. Positive isolation kits from Invitrogen were used to isolate CD4+ and CD8+ T cell populations. The CDR3 sequence holds 15 residues, the cysteine and phenylalanine included. Only the CDR3 DNA stays, 45 bases, in frame from base 1. V is trimmed back by 3 bases and J by 7 bases, and the junction contains 7 bases that no gene match accounts for. CDR1 and CDR2 were assigned from the germline V gene (reference sequence) as DFQATT and SNEGSKA. Receptor libraries were prepared by 5' RACE. The sequencer was an Illumina HiSeq 2000. A universal primer binding site was introduced by template switching, and a unique molecular identifier was present in the final cDNA, enabling accurate counting of TCR cDNA molecules. Specific primers in the conserved constant-segment region were used to synthesize first-strand cDNA for the TCR alpha and beta chains. To control for contamination, every cDNA library carried two barcodes: a SMART-Mk sample barcode plus Illumina barcodes. TruSeq adapter sequences, together with Illumina sample barcodes, were added in two successive PCR steps. The TCR alpha and beta cDNA libraries were sequenced on the Illumina HiSeq platform using custom primers. On the authors' methods: MiGEC was used to process raw reads and extract unique molecular identifiers, and MiXCR was used to find CDR3 positions. For each individual, recombination models were inferred using an EM algorithm with the repgenHMM and IGoR tools. The tcR package in R was used for shared clonotype analysis, with sharing normalized by the product of cloneset sizes. Out-of-frame nonproductive sequences were analyzed to study raw recombination free of thymic and clonal selection effects. The public reads were quality trimmed at Q25 with fastp and then assembled into clones with MiXCR by TCRdb, keeping productive beta chains. Records with the same CDR3 protein are collapsed into one entry carrying the most frequent genes and DNA. The authors' filters were not applied to this entry. This sample lists about 470,000 distinct CDR3 sequences; less than 25% were detected once. The ten most abundant clones make up about 3% of the sample.

In regard to this clonotype: It has no known antigen specificity. Base-call qualities are not available, and no considerably larger clone is one nucleotide away.

The same specimen was also included in a second study, on T cells expressing NK-cell markers. The second source states: TCR beta-chain repertoires were profiled in sorted CD3+CD56+NKG2C+, CD3+CD56+NKG2C- and CD3+CD56-NKG2C+ T-cell subsets from several donors. Among the eight sequenced donors, only one was HCMV-seronegative, while the other seven were HCMV-seropositive. To restrict sorting to alphabetaTCR-expressing T cells, an anti-gammadeltaTCR antibody was added in several experiments. In six donors, the dominant CD3+CD56+NKG2C+ clonotypes ranked among the top 10 CD8+ clonotypes, making up roughly 1.0-8% of CD8+ T cells. Those dominant clonotypes were again the most abundant among CD3+CD56-NKG2C+ cells in a few donors, at roughly 28.3-65%. Whether the expanded NKG2C-expressing T cell clones were specific for HCMV antigens was left unclear. Randomly selected healthy volunteers, three men and five women, were used as the eight sequenced donors. HCMV serostatus was determined by detecting HCMV-specific IgG in serum with a commercial ELISA kit. MIGEC was used to demultiplex reads and group reads by UMI, and MiTCR was used to assemble and quantify clonotypes. To exclude erroneous sequences, any TCR cDNA sequence not supported by at least two reads was discarded. Downstream repertoire analysis used the tcR package, and clonotypes were matched across fractions by CDR3 nucleotide sequence plus V segment. VDJmatch was used to annotate antigen specificity against VDJdb, with one amino acid substitution allowed in CDR3.

The specimen sequenced was CD4+ T cells sorted from blood. The rearrangement combines TRBV20-1 with TRBJ2-5; 14 central nucleotides agree with TRBD2. This TCR was sampled from a woman aged 18-35 years in good health. The CDR3 reads CSARGLAGDMGTQYF. The DNA sequence follows: TGCAGTGCTAGGGGACTAGCGGGAGATATGGGGACCCAGTACTTC.